Following are 8 T cell receptor beta chains from one sample sequenced in a study of cytomegalovirus exposure and HLA in healthy donors. The PCR ran on 60 Vbeta and 13 Jbeta primers. The protocol was immunoSEQ multiplex PCR, while the TCRdb copy is restricted to in-frame clones and leaves out a portion. The listing contains roughly 120,000 clones. The source material was PBMCs. These receptors all come from a man aged 25-45 years in good health and CMV-seronegative.

This chain connects TRBV19 to TRBJ2-7; the D is unclear. In germline, CDR1 is LNHDA, CDR2 SQIVND (reference sequence). The CDR3 has 14 amino acids. V lost 0 bases to trimming and J lost 2 bases, with 8 bases between them. This CDR3 is CASSIDTTAYEQYF. The DNA for the CDR3 is TGTGCCAGTAGTATAGATACCACAGCCTACGAGCAGTACTTC.

The chain links TRBV27 to TRBJ1-1; maybe TRBD1 (6 bases). The CDR3 spans 15 residues. CDR1 is MNHEY, CDR2 SMNVEV, per germline (reference sequence). The ends were cut back, 4 bases at V and 5 bases at J, with 17 bases in the middle. CDR3 coding DNA: TGTGCCAGCAGTTACTCGGGGGGCGTAGGGACTGAAGCTTTCTTT. Translating gives CASSYSGGVGTEAFF.

The chain has TRBV19 and TRBJ1-5; D call uncertain. The CDR3 is 16 residues long. CDR1 and CDR2 (germline): LNHDA, SQIVND (reference sequence). V was shortened by 5 bases and J by 4 bases, with 18 bases between the two germline ends. CDR3 coding DNA: TGTGCCAGTAGTTTTGCTGGGAGGGCAGAAAATCAGCCCCAGCATTTT. This gives the protein CASSFAGRAENQPQHF.

The rearrangement links TRBV28 to TRBJ1-4; D call uncertain. Germline CDR1 and CDR2: MDHEN and SYDVKM. The V end was cut by 2 bases, the J end by 8 bases, with 12 bases between. The CDR3 runs 14 residues. CDR3 amino acids: CASSLGRGWEKLFF. The CDR3 region has the DNA TGTGCCAGCAGTTTAGGCAGAGGTTGGGAAAAACTGTTTTTT.

This chain uses TRBV5-1 with TRBJ2-5, with 7 nucleotides matching TRBD2. The tail of the sequence fits TRBJ2-7 better, so the J call may be wrong. The CDR3 contains 13 residues. The germline gives CDR1 SGHRS, CDR2 YFSETQ. CDR3 region: CASSSGLDDEQYF. The CDR3 DNA reads as TGCGCCAGCAGCTCTGGACTAGATGACGAGCAGTACTTC.

The rearrangement links TRBV13 to TRBJ2-1, with D unclear. CDR3 length: 14 amino acids. V shed 7 bases and J shed 0 bases, with 10 bases lying between them. The germline V gene has CDR1 PRHDT and CDR2 FYEKMQ (reference sequence). The CDR3 DNA sequence: TGTGCCAGCACCGACCGGAGCTCCTACAATGAGCAGTTCTTC. Translation: CASTDRSSYNEQFF.

This chain links TRBV4-3 with TRBJ1-4; weak D call: TRBD1 (6 bases). Germline V gene data show CDR1 as LGHNA and CDR2 as YSLEER. The CDR3 loop spans 16 amino acids. Trimming removed 3 bases from V and 8 bases from J, with 19 bases in between. The CDR3: CASSQATGRVREKLFF. In DNA form, the CDR3 reads TGCGCCAGCAGCCAGGCAACAGGGAGGGTTAGGGAAAAACTGTTTTTT.

The chain employs TRBV14 and TRBJ1-2, with D unclear. Trimming cost V 5 bases and J 2 bases, with 6 bases left between them. The CDR3 is 12 residues long. Germline CDR1 reads SGHDN; CDR2 reads FVKESK. The CDR3 bases are TGTGCCAGCAGCGGGCAGAACTATGGCTACACCTTC. Translated: CASSGQNYGYTF.